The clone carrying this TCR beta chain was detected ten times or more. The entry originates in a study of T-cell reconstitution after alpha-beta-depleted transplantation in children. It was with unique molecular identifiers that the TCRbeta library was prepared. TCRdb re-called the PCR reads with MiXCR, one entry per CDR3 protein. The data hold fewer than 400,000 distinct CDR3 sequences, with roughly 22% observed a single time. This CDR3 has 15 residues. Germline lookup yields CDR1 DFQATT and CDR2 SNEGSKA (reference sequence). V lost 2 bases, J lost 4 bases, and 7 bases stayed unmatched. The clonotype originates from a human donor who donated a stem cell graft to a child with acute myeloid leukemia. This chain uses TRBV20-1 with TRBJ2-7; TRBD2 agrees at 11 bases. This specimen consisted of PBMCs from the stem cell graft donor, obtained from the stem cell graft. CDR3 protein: CSARQRTSGYYEQYF. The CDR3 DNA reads TGCAGTGCTAGACAAAGGACTAGCGGGTATTACGAGCAGTACTTC.